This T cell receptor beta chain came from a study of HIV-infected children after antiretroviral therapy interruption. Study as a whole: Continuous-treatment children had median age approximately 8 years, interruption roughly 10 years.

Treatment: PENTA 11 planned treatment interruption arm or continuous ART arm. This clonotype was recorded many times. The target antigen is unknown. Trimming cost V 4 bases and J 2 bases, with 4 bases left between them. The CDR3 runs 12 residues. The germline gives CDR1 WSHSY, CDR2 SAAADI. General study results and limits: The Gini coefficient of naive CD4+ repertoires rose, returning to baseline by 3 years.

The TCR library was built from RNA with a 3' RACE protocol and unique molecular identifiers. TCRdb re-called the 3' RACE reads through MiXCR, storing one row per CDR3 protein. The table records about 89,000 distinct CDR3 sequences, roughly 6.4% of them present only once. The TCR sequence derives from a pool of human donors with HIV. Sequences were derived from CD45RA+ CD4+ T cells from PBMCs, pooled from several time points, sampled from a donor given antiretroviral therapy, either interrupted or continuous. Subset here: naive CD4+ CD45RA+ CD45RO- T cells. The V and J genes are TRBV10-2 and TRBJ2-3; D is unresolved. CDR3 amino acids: CASSVNTDTQYF. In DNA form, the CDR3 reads TGCGCCAGCAGTGTGAACACAGATACGCAGTATTTT.